The 17 T cell receptor beta chains below all came from one sample that was sequenced in a study of CD8+CD57+ T cells in acquired aplastic anemia. CD8+CD57+ cell expansion, shown by flow cytometry, had occurred in the patients selected for sequencing. The use of genomic DNA as template underpinned the TCR beta VDJ and CDR3 profiling. TCRdb re-called the reads with MiXCR, one entry per CDR3 protein. The sample consists of roughly 290,000 distinct CDR3 sequences, 56% of them appearing once. Sequencing was done on a sample of sorted CD4+, CD8+, or CD8+CD57+ T cells (not recorded which) from PBMCs. The receptors were gathered from a human donor with aplastic anemia.

This chain links TRBV2 with TRBJ2-5; 8 bases map to TRBD2. The CDR3 contains 17 residues. V lost 5 bases to trimming and J lost 2 bases; unmatched junction nucleotides: 13. Germline V gene data show CDR1 as SNHLY and CDR2 as FYNNEI. CDR3 DNA sequence: TGTGCCAGCAGTTTTGGCGGGCGGGCGGGGGGACAAGAGACCCAGTACTTC. It encodes CASSFGGRAGGQETQYF.

Many counts were recorded for this clonotype. The chain carries TRBV6-5 and TRBJ1-2; D ambiguous. Between the trimmed V and J ends, which lost 2 bases and 2 bases, there was a span of 6 bases. This CDR3 has 13 amino acids. Germline loops: CDR1 MNHEY, CDR2 SVGAGI. CDR3 amino acids: CASSYMGNYGYTF. CDR3 DNA: TGTGCCAGCAGTTACATGGGCAACTATGGCTACACCTTC.

This clonotype was observed a single time. This sequence joins TRBV5-1 and TRBJ2-5; TRBD1 aligns across 9 bases. The CDR3 runs to 15 residues. The germline V gene encodes CDR1 SGHRS and CDR2 YFSETQ. J was trimmed by 5 bases and V by 4 bases; bases with no gene match: 9. CDR3 loop: CASSERTGVVETQYF. DNA for the CDR3: TGCGCCAGCAGCGAACGGACAGGGGTGGTGGAGACCCAGTACTTC.

This clonotype was counted only a few times. The chain combines TRBV15 with TRBJ2-7; D not certain. The CDR3 consists of 12 residues. V shed 1 base and J shed 6 bases, with 7 bases lying between them. Germline V gene sequence: CDR1 LNHNV, CDR2 YYDKDF (reference sequence). The CDR3 nucleotides read TGTGCCACCAGCAGAGTAGGCAGCGAGCAGTACTTC. Amino acid sequence: CATSRVGSEQYF.

DNA for the CDR3: TGTGCCAGCAGCTACCACCGGGAGAACCCCTCCTACGAGCAGTACTTC. It translates to CASSYHRENPSYEQYF. The chain carries TRBV7-8 and TRBJ2-7; tentative D call: TRBD2 (6 bases). Between the trimmed V and J ends, which lost 4 bases and 0 bases, there was a span of 16 bases. The CDR3 is 16 amino acids. Germline CDR1 is SGHVS and CDR2 is FQNEAQ.

The V gene is TRBV4-3, the J gene TRBJ1-1; D call uncertain. Trimming pared 0 bases from V and 2 bases from J, leaving 7 bases between. Germline V lookup: CDR1 LGHNA, CDR2 YSLEER. The CDR3 sequence is 14 residues long. The CDR3 DNA follows: TGCGCCAGCAGCCAAGATGCAGCCAACACTGAAGCTTTCTTT. Amino acids: CASSQDAANTEAFF.

This clonotype was seen once. The chain links TRBV20-1 to TRBJ1-1; D gene unclear. The V gene's germline CDR1 is DFQATT and CDR2 SNEGSKA (reference sequence). This CDR3 contains 12 residues. The CDR3 spells CRADVLNTEAFF. CDR3 DNA: TGCAGAGCGGACGTCTTGAACACTGAAGCTTTCTTT.

This clonotype was observed a handful of times. The V and J genes are TRBV10-3 and TRBJ1-3, with TRBD1 as a possible D gene (5 bases). V was cut by 10 bases and J by 2 bases, with 12 bases left in between. The CDR3 loop spans 13 amino acids. CDR1 is ENHRY, CDR2 SYGVKD, per germline. For the CDR3, the DNA is TGTGCCACCCTGGAGGGACCTGGAAACACCATATATTTT. Amino acid sequence: CATLEGPGNTIYF.

This clonotype was counted at least ten times. The CDR3 DNA reads as TGTGCCAGTAGTAAAAACAGGGAAGGGAATAGCAATCAGCCCCAGCATTTT. The encoded protein is CASSKNREGNSNQPQHF. This chain joins TRBV19 and TRBJ1-5; TRBD1 might be the D (6 bases). V dropped 4 bases and J dropped 0 bases, with 16 bases sitting between them. The germline V gene has CDR1 LNHDA and CDR2 SQIVND (reference sequence). The CDR3 spans 17 residues.

The genes are TRBV10-1 and TRBJ1-6; D remains unclear. The V and J ends lost 7 bases and 5 bases respectively, with 9 bases between them. CDR3 length equals 13 residues. CDR1 and CDR2 (germline): WNHNN, SYGVQD (reference sequence). The CDR3 loop is CASMVSDNSPLHF. CDR3 sequence (DNA): TGCGCCAGCATGGTGTCAGATAATTCACCCCTCCACTTT.

About this clonotype: A clone one base away is much larger, so this may be a read error. This rearrangement joins TRBV7-3 to TRBJ2-2; 7 bases agree with TRBD1. V lost 7 bases to trimming and J lost 4 bases; unmatched junction nucleotides: 15. The CDR3 has 17 residues. The germline gives CDR1 SGHTA, CDR2 FQGTGA. The CDR3 loop is CASTYSPGQLSTGELFF. In DNA form, the CDR3 reads TGTGCCAGCACTTACTCCCCGGGACAGCTAAGCACCGGGGAGCTGTTTTTT.

This rearrangement joins TRBV20-1 to TRBJ1-1; D is perhaps TRBD1 (6 bases). There are 14 residues in the CDR3. V was shortened by 6 bases and J by 0 bases, with 14 bases between the two germline ends. CDR1 DFQATT and CDR2 SNEGSKA come from the germline V gene (reference sequence). DNA of the CDR3: TGCAGTGCAGTACGTCAGGGGATGAACACTGAAGCTTTCTTT. It translates to CSAVRQGMNTEAFF.

The V gene is TRBV6-5, the J gene TRBJ1-1; no reliable D call. The CDR3 is made up of 11 amino acids. Germline CDR1 and CDR2: MNHEY and SVGAGI. V lost 6 bases and J 4 bases, leaving 6 bases between the germline ends. The CDR3 is CASRAGTEAFF. The DNA of the CDR3 is TGTGCCAGCAGGGCAGGCACTGAAGCTTTCTTT.

This clonotype was recorded many times. The rearrangement joins TRBV5-4 to TRBJ2-7, with 14 bases aligning to TRBD2. The CDR3 contains 15 residues. With V trimmed by 4 bases and J by 6 bases, 6 bases remained unmatched. Germline assignment: CDR1 SGHNT and CDR2 YYREEE (reference sequence). DNA of the CDR3: TGTGCCAGCAGCCCGGGACTAGCGGGGGTCGGCGAGCAGTACTTC. Its translation is CASSPGLAGVGEQYF.

The V call is TRBV29-1, the J call TRBJ2-7, with 8 bases matching TRBD2. V trimming: 6 bases; J trimming: 3 bases; junction bases outside the gene matches: 4. CDR3 size: 12 residues. The germline V gene has CDR1 SQVTM and CDR2 ANQGSEA. CDR3 DNA sequence: TGCAGCGTAGCGGGAGCGAACTACGAGCAGTACTTC. This sequence encodes CSVAGANYEQYF.

V is TRBV5-1 and J is TRBJ1-6; 9 bases map to TRBD1. The V segment lost 4 bases and the J segment 14 bases; nucleotides outside the gene matches: 13. Germline CDR1 reads SGHRS; CDR2 reads YFSETQ. The length of the CDR3 is 15 residues. CDR3 residues: CASSVGTGTTGALHF. The CDR3 DNA reads as TGCGCCAGCAGCGTCGGGACAGGGACCACAGGGGCCCTCCACTTT.

The chain employs TRBV7-8 and TRBJ2-5; 7 positions match TRBD1. This CDR3 comprises 14 residues. V shed 4 bases, J shed 5 bases, and the junction held 7 bases outside the gene matches. CDR1 is SGHVS, CDR2 FQNEAQ, per germline. CDR3 in DNA: TGTGCCAGCAGCTCCGGGACAGTCCGGGAGACCCAGTACTTC. As protein: CASSSGTVRETQYF.